One and the same sample provided the 29 T cell receptor beta chains below, sequenced in a study of T-cell reconstitution after alpha-beta-depleted transplantation in children (dated by TCRdb to the mid-2010s). This specimen's treatment or condition label, per the study, means: allogeneic hematopoietic cell transplantation with graft depleted of TCRalphabeta T cells and CD19 B cells. The library came from PCR. The sequencer listed for this sample is Illumina HiSeq 2500. To normalize quantification of the TCRbeta repertoire, the TCR libraries were built with molecular barcoding that relied on unique molecular identifiers. Using fastp trimming at Q25 and MiXCR clonotype assembly, TCRdb reanalyzed the public sequencing data and kept in-frame beta chains. A single entry per CDR3 protein holds the most common genes and DNA from its merged rows. The sample yields 300,000 to 400,000 distinct CDR3 sequences; 23% were counted once. The ten largest clones capture approximately 11% of the sample.

The sequencing here drew on PBMCs, mostly from graft donor cells, taken 180 days after TCRalphabeta/CD19-depleted stem cell transplant. All receptors derive from a male patient aged 10 to 17 who had a stem cell transplant for acute lymphoblastic leukemia, so the T cells may come from the graft donor.

In DNA form, the CDR3 reads TGCGCCAGCAGCGGGGGGGCAAGAAAAGCTTTCTTT. It specifies CASSGGARKAFF. The rearrangement uses TRBV5-1 and TRBJ1-1; tentative D call: TRBD1 (6 bases). The V end was cut by 4 bases, the J end by 9 bases, with 13 bases between. Germline CDR1 is SGHRS and CDR2 is YFSETQ. The CDR3 sequence is 12 residues long.

In its sample, this clonotype was seen a few times. The chain combines TRBV4-1 with TRBJ1-2; 8 bases agree with TRBD1. This CDR3 is 16 amino acids long. The V gene end was trimmed by 2 bases and the J gene end by 4 bases; junction bases not matched to a gene: 9. Germline CDR1 reads MGHRA; CDR2 reads YSYEKL. The CDR3 protein is CASSQPSGQGVYGYTF. The CDR3 DNA reads TGCGCCAGCAGCCAACCCTCCGGACAGGGAGTCTATGGCTACACCTTC.

The V call is TRBV28, the J call TRBJ2-1, with D perhaps assigned TRBD1 or TRBD2 (5 bases each). V lost 6 bases to trimming and J lost 5 bases, with 14 bases between them. Germline assignment: CDR1 MDHEN and CDR2 SYDVKM. CDR3 size: 14 residues. CDR3 sequence: CASRFLTADNEQFF. CDR3 nucleotides: TGTGCCAGCAGGTTTCTGACAGCGGACAATGAGCAGTTCTTC.

The chain employs TRBV20-1 and TRBJ2-5; 13 bases fit TRBD2. The CDR3 sequence is 16 residues long. V trimming: 6 bases; J trimming: 4 bases; junction bases outside the gene matches: 11. Germline CDR1 is DFQATT and CDR2 is SNEGSKA (reference sequence). This CDR3 is CSARTSGRKGGETQYF. CDR3 coding DNA: TGCAGTGCGCGGACTAGCGGGAGAAAAGGCGGAGAGACCCAGTACTTC.

This clonotype has only a few counts. The chain has TRBV3-1 and TRBJ2-2; the D gene is possibly TRBD1 (6 bases). The length of the CDR3 is 16 residues. The V gene lost 1 base and the J gene lost 4 bases, with 13 bases spanning the gap. Looked up from germline, CDR1 is LGHDT and CDR2 is YNNKEL (reference sequence). For the CDR3, the DNA is TGTGCCAGCAGCCAAGGGTTGTACAGGGTCACCGGGGAGCTGTTTTTT. This sequence encodes CASSQGLYRVTGELFF.

This chain connects TRBV7-3 to TRBJ2-1; a weak D match, TRBD1 (6 bases). Germline loops: CDR1 SGHTA, CDR2 FQGTGA. The CDR3 has 19 amino acids. Trimming left V 3 bases short and J 0 bases short, with 21 bases between. The CDR3 bases are TGTGCCAGCAGCTTGCCAGGGGAGTATCCCCTGAGCTCCTACAATGAGCAGTTCTTC. It codes for CASSLPGEYPLSSYNEQFF.

This clonotype has only a few counts. The chain carries TRBV6-1 and TRBJ2-7; 9 bases are a match to TRBD2. V trimming: 6 bases; J trimming: 6 bases; junction bases outside the gene matches: 9. This CDR3 has 14 amino acids. Germline assignment: CDR1 MNHNS and CDR2 SASEGT. CDR3 nucleotides: TGTGCCAGCAGCCCAGCGGGAGGAAGGCCCGAGCAGTACTTC. Translated: CASSPAGGRPEQYF.

The chain recombines TRBV5-5 with TRBJ2-1; D is possibly TRBD2 (6 bases). CDR3 length equals 14 residues. CDR1 and CDR2 from the germline V gene are SGHKS and YYEKEE (reference sequence). V dropped 6 bases and J dropped 4 bases, with 14 bases sitting between them. The CDR3 DNA follows: TGTGCCAGCAACTATTTAGCGGATTACAATGAGCAGTTCTTC. This encodes CASNYLADYNEQFF.

The chain is built from TRBV9 and TRBJ2-2, with D possibly being TRBD2 (7 bases). V lost 4 bases and J lost 4, with 20 bases in between. The germline gives CDR1 SGDLS, CDR2 YYNGEE. The CDR3 totals 17 residues. The DNA for the CDR3 is TGTGCCAGCAGCCTCCGGGGGGCCTCACAACTCACCGGGGAGCTGTTTTTT. It yields the protein CASSLRGASQLTGELFF. Full variable domain (rest looked up from reference TRBV9 and TRBJ2-2): DSGVTQTPKHLITATGQRVTLRCSPRSGDLSVYWYQQSLDQGLQFLIQYYNGEERAKGNILERFSAQQFPDLHSELNLSSLELGDSALYFCASSLRGASQLTGELFFGEGSRLTVL.

This clonotype was counted a few times. This chain uses TRBV29-1 with TRBJ2-1; the D is unclear. Trimming cost V 1 base and J 4 bases, with 17 bases left between them. The CDR3 loop spans 16 amino acids. In germline, CDR1 is SQVTM, CDR2 ANQGSEA. The chain's CDR3 is CSVEGAYETTYNEQFF. The CDR3 DNA is TGCAGCGTTGAAGGAGCGTACGAAACCACATACAATGAGCAGTTCTTC.

The chain carries TRBV12-3 or TRBV12-4 and TRBJ1-2; 9 nucleotides match TRBD1. With V trimmed by 7 bases and J by 5 bases, 11 bases remained unmatched. CDR3 length equals 15 residues. CDR3 region: CASTYSRTGVYGYTF. CDR3 sequence (DNA): TGTGCCAGCACTTATTCTCGGACAGGGGTTTATGGCTACACCTTC.

The chain has TRBV12-3 or TRBV12-4 and TRBJ2-7, with D perhaps given as TRBD1 or TRBD2 (5 bases each). The V end lost 5 bases, the J end lost 2 bases, and 10 bases lay between the germline ends. This CDR3 contains 13 residues. The CDR3 region has the DNA TGTGCCAGCAGTCGGGACCAGGCCTACGAGCAGTACTTC. This translates into CASSRDQAYEQYF.

V gene TRBV7-6 combines with J gene TRBJ1-2; D remains ambiguous. Germline-derived CDR1 and CDR2 are SGHVS and FNYEAQ. This CDR3 has 15 residues. Trimming took 0 bases from V and 2 from J, leaving 10 bases between them. CDR3 DNA: TGTGCCAGCAGCTTAGCCCAGGACGGGAACTATGGCTACACCTTC. Protein product: CASSLAQDGNYGYTF.

The chain couples TRBV5-6 to TRBJ1-1; tentative D call: TRBD1 (6 bases). The CDR3 is 15 residues long. CDR1 and CDR2 from the germline V gene are SGHDT and YYEEEE. V dropped 3 bases and J dropped 4 bases, with 16 bases sitting between them. CDR3 sequence (DNA): TGTGCCAGCAGCTATCGGGGGCCTTGGGGCACTGAAGCTTTCTTT. Protein product: CASSYRGPWGTEAFF.

This clonotype was recorded only once. The CDR3 DNA reads TGTGCCAGCAGCCCGGGGCACTCTGGAAACACCATATATTTT. This gives the protein CASSPGHSGNTIYF. The J gene is TRBJ1-3, the V gene TRBV5-6, with a tentative D call TRBD1 (5 bases). The CDR3 contains 14 residues. Trimming removed 4 bases at V and 0 bases at J, with 8 bases between. Germline V gene data show CDR1 as SGHDT and CDR2 as YYEEEE. The variable domain in full, completed from reference TRBV5-6 and TRBJ1-3, reads DAGVTQSPTHLIKTRGQQVTLRCSPKSGHDTVSWYQQALGQGPQFIFQYYEEEERQRGNFPDRFSGHQFPNYSSELNVNALLLGDSALYLCASSPGHSGNTIYFGEGSWLTVV.

The rearrangement links TRBV27 to TRBJ2-2; TRBD1 is a possible D gene (6 bases). The CDR3 loop spans 16 amino acids. CDR1 is MNHEY and CDR2 is SMNVEV in the germline V gene (reference sequence). Trimming removed 6 bases at V and 2 bases at J, with 16 bases between. CDR3: CASRTGFRVNTGELFF. CDR3 sequence (DNA): TGTGCCAGCAGAACAGGGTTTCGGGTTAACACCGGGGAGCTGTTTTTT.

This clonotype was recorded a few times. This chain joins TRBV5-4 and TRBJ2-3, with D possibly TRBD2 on 6 matching bases. Germline loops: CDR1 SGHNT, CDR2 YYREEE (reference sequence). The ends were cut back, 1 base at V and 5 bases at J, with 14 bases in the middle. The CDR3 contains 15 residues. DNA for the CDR3: TGTGCCAGCAGCTTGAGCGGGCGCCTGGTAGATACGCAGTATTTT. This gives the protein CASSLSGRLVDTQYF. The full variable domain, rest sourced from reference TRBV5-4 and TRBJ2-3, is ETGVTQSPTHLIKTRGQQVTLRCSSQSGHNTVSWYQQALGQGPQFIFQYYREEENGRGNFPPRFSGLQFPNYSSELNVNALELDDSALYLCASSLSGRLVDTQYFGPGTRLTVL.

The genes are TRBV11-1 and TRBJ2-7; D is possibly TRBD1 (7 bases). The ends were cut back, 1 base at V and 2 bases at J, with 24 bases in the middle. Germline-derived CDR1 and CDR2 are SGHAT and FQDESV (reference sequence). This CDR3 has 19 residues. The CDR3 reads CASSLGGQRGLATPYEQYF. In nucleotides, the CDR3 is TGTGCCAGCAGCTTAGGGGGACAGCGAGGGCTAGCGACCCCCTACGAGCAGTACTTC. Filled out from reference TRBV11-1 and TRBJ2-7, the complete variable domain reads EAEVAQSPRYKITEKSQAVAFWCDPISGHATLYWYRQILGQGPELLVQFQDESVVDDSQLPKDRFSAERLKGVDSTLKIQPAELGDSAMYLCASSLGGQRGLATPYEQYFGPGTRLTVT.

This clonotype was counted only a few times. The CDR3 region has the DNA TGTGCCAGCAGTTACTCGCGGCACCTTACAGGGCCCGTCCTGACTTTC. This encodes CASSYSRHLTGPVLTF. V usage is TRBV6-5 and J usage is TRBJ2-6; maybe TRBD1 (6 bases). The germline V and J ends were trimmed by 0 bases and 12 bases, with 18 bases remaining between them. The CDR3 runs 16 residues. Germline loops: CDR1 MNHEY, CDR2 SVGAGI.

The chain couples TRBV6-5 to TRBJ2-4; maybe TRBD2 (6 bases). Germline CDR1 and CDR2: MNHEY and SVGAGI. The CDR3 totals 17 residues. Trimming removed 2 bases from V and 0 bases from J, with 14 bases in between. Here the CDR3 reads CASSYVPGSSAKNIQYF. The CDR3 coding sequence is TGTGCCAGCAGTTACGTTCCCGGGAGTTCAGCCAAAAACATTCAGTACTTC.

The gene calls are TRBV9 and TRBJ2-1, with D maybe TRBD2 (5 bases). This CDR3 has 17 residues. The germline gives CDR1 SGDLS, CDR2 YYNGEE. Deletions cut 0 bases from V and 0 bases from J, with 13 bases between. The CDR3 DNA sequence: TGTGCCAGCAGCGTAGCTCCAGCGGTTAGCTCCTACAATGAGCAGTTCTTC. Its translation is CASSVAPAVSSYNEQFF.

This clonotype was observed a handful of times. The chain combines TRBV4-2 with TRBJ2-2; D not resolved. CDR3 length: 15 amino acids. V was pared by 0 bases and J by 1 base, with 6 bases between. Germline-derived CDR1 and CDR2 are LGHNA and YNFKEQ. CDR3 nucleotide sequence: TGTGCCAGCAGCCAAGAACAGCAGAACACCGGGGAGCTGTTTTTT. Translating it yields CASSQEQQNTGELFF.

This clonotype was observed many times. The chain has TRBV5-1 and TRBJ2-2; D is uncertain. Germline V gives CDR1 SGHRS, CDR2 YFSETQ. The CDR3 is 15 amino acids. V dropped 6 bases and J dropped 5 bases, with 17 bases sitting between them. The CDR3 here is CASKPRQSLTGELFF. The CDR3 nucleotides are TGCGCCAGCAAGCCCCGACAAAGCTTAACCGGGGAGCTGTTTTTT.

This rearrangement joins TRBV20-1 to TRBJ2-1, with 13 positions matching TRBD2. CDR1 is DFQATT, CDR2 SNEGSKA, per germline (reference sequence). The CDR3 is 15 residues long. V lost 3 bases and J lost 9; bases outside the gene matches: 8. In DNA form, the CDR3 reads TGCAGTGCTAGGTCGACTAGCGGGAGGTTTACTGAGCAGTTCTTC. Encoded protein: CSARSTSGRFTEQFF.

This chain uses TRBV5-1 with TRBJ2-3; D ambiguous. The CDR3 totals 12 residues. CDR1 is SGHRS and CDR2 is YFSETQ in the germline V gene. Deletions cut 3 bases from V and 4 bases from J, with 6 bases between. CDR3 DNA: TGCGCCAGCAGCTGGGAAGCAGATACGCAGTATTTT. It specifies CASSWEADTQYF.

The sample holds a few counts of this clonotype. V is TRBV9 and J is TRBJ2-7; no clear D gene. Trimming removed 0 bases from V and 2 bases from J, with 15 bases in between. This CDR3 comprises 16 residues. Germline loops: CDR1 SGDLS, CDR2 YYNGEE. The CDR3 DNA is TGTGCCAGCAGCGTAGCTGCACAGCCTACCCCCTACGAGCAGTACTTC. This sequence encodes CASSVAAQPTPYEQYF.

The V call is TRBV4-1, the J call TRBJ2-3; D possibly corresponds to TRBD2 (5 bases). Germline CDR1 and CDR2: MGHRA and YSYEKL. V lost 1 base and J lost 6, with 14 bases in between. This CDR3 has 15 residues. The CDR3 is CASSQVVLAGDTQYF. In DNA form, the CDR3 reads TGCGCCAGCAGCCAAGTAGTCCTAGCTGGGGATACGCAGTATTTT.

The rearrangement joins TRBV20-1 to TRBJ1-2; no clear D. V was trimmed by 0 bases and J by 6 bases, leaving 8 bases between them. CDR3 length: 12 residues. The germline gives CDR1 DFQATT, CDR2 SNEGSKA (reference sequence). The DNA for the CDR3 is TGCAGTGCTAGAGACCTCTTTCATGGCTACACCTTC. The encoded protein is CSARDLFHGYTF.

This clonotype showed up just a few times. The chain is built from TRBV20-1 and TRBJ1-1; D is undetermined. Germline V CDR1 and CDR2: DFQATT, SNEGSKA (reference sequence). Trimming removed 3 bases from V and 4 bases from J, with 9 bases in between. This CDR3 is 12 amino acids long. CDR3 amino acids: CSARGRVTEAFF. Here the CDR3 DNA reads TGCAGTGCTAGGGGCCGGGTCACTGAAGCTTTCTTT.